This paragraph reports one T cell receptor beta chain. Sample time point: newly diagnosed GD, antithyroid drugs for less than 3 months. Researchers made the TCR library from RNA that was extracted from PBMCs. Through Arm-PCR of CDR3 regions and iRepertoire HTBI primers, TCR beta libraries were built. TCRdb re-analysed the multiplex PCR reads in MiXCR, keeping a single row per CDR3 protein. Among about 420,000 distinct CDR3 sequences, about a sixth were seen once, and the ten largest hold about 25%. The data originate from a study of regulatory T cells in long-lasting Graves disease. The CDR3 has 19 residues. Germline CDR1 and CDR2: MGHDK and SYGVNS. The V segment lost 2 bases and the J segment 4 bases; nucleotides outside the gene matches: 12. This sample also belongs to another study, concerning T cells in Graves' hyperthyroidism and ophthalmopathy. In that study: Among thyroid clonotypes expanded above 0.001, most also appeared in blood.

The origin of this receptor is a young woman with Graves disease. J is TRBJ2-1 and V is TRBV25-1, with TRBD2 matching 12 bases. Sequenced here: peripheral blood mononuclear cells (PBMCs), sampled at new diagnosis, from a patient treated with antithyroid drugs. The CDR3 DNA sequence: TGTGCCAGCAGTGAAAGGGGCATGTCTAGCGGGAGGGCTTACAATGAGCAGTTCTTC. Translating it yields CASSERGMSSGRAYNEQFF. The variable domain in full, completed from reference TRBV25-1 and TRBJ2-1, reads EADIYQTPRYLVIGTGKKITLECSQTMGHDKMYWYQQDPGMELHLIHYSYGVNSTEKGDLSSESTVSRIRTEHFPLTLESARPSHTSQYLCASSERGMSSGRAYNEQFFGPGTRLTVL.